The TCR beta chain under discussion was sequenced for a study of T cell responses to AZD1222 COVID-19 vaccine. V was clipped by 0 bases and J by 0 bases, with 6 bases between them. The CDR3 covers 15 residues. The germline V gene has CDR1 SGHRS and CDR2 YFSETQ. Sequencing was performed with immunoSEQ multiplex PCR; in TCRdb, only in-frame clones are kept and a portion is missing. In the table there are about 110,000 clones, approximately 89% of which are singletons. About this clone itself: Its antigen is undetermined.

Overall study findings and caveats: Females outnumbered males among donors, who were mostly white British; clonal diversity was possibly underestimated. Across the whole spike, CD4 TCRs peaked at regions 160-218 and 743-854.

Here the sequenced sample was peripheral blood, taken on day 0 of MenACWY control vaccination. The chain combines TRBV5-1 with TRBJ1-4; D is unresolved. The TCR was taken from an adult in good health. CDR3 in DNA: TGCGCCAGCAGCTTGGTCGGCCCAACTAATGAAAAACTGTTTTTT. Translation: CASSLVGPTNEKLFF.